This paragraph covers one T cell receptor (beta chain) sequence. V trimming: 6 bases; J trimming: 7 bases; junction bases outside the gene matches: 8. CDR1 is MGHDK, CDR2 SYGVNS, per germline. The CDR3 runs 13 residues. The entry originates in a study of T cells after yellow fever vaccination. Turning to the study itself: Some fractions had low cell numbers, and these were prepared with SMART-Seq v4 Ultra Low Input.

TCRdb recomputed calls from the 5' RACE reads with MiXCR, one row per CDR3 protein. Among approximately 300,000 distinct CDR3 sequences listed, roughly a tenth were seen once. The V gene is TRBV25-1, the J gene TRBJ2-5; 7 positions match TRBD1. The TCR comes from a man younger than 35 who received the YFV17D yellow fever vaccine. The sample was CD4+ T cells sorted from PBMCs, taken 45 days after the yellow fever booster vaccination. Here the CDR3 reads CASSRQGPGTQYF. In DNA form, the CDR3 reads TGTGCCAGCAGCCGACAGGGCCCGGGGACCCAGTACTTC.